The following is a T cell receptor beta chain sequence with its context. Amplification of the TCR beta CDR3 regions used RNA transcripts (as template). Amplification began with first-round RT-PCR using HTBI primers, then second-round multiplex PCR was performed. TCRdb redid the calling of the multiplex PCR reads with MiXCR, one entry per CDR3 protein. The table shows tens of thousands of distinct CDR3 sequences, with roughly 47% occurring only once. The data stem from a study of Graves' ophthalmopathy and Graves' hyperthyroidism. CDR3 length equals 15 residues. The V and J ends lost 3 bases and 8 bases respectively, with 14 bases between them.

This TCR was sampled from an adult woman with Graves' ophthalmopathy. This chain connects TRBV12-3 or TRBV12-4 to TRBJ1-6; possible D gene TRBD1, 6 bases. Sequenced material: peripheral blood. CDR3 in DNA: TGTGCCAGCAGTTTTACCAGGGGTAATGATTCACCCCTCCACTTT. Translation gives CASSFTRGNDSPLHF.